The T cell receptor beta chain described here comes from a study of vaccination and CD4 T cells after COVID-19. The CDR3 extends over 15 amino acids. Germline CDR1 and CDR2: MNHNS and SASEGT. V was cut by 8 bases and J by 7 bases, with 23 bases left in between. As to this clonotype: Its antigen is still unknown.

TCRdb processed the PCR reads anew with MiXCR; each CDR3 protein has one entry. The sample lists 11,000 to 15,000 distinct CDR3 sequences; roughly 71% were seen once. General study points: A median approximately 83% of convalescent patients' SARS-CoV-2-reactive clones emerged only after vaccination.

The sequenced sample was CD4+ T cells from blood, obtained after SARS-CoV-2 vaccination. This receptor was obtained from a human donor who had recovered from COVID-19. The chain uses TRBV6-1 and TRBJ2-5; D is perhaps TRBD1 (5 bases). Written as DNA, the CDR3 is TGTGCCAGCTATGGTGGCCAGGGATACCCCTGGACCCAGTACTTC. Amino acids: CASYGGQGYPWTQYF.